This is a list of T cell receptor beta chains from one sample in a study of shared clonotypes between healthy human individuals. The repertoire was sequenced with immunoSEQ multiplex PCR; TCRdb's copy has only in-frame clones and lacks some. The data hold about 2.2 million clones, with over 85% observed a single time. The sequenced sample was naive CD8+ T cells from PBMCs. These receptors all come from a man aged 18 to 29 in good health. Some clones in this sample may be carry-over from other donors' samples. Each CDR3 is given with its conserved first and last residue. The D gene is left open where the match is weak. Only some rows state a clone size, as once, few, many or a class for expanded clones.

>TRBJ1-2|TRBV6-1|-|-
TGTGCCACCTCGGTTTTACGGGGGACTACCTATGGCTACACCTTC
CATSVLRGTTYGYTF
>TRBJ2-5|TRBV5-4|-|TRBD2
TGTGCCAGCAGCGGGACTAGTCTGGAGACCCAGTACTTC
CASSGTSLETQYF
>TRBJ1-4|TRBV5-3|-|-
TGTGCCAGAAACGCCGGACGGACTAATGAAAAACTGTTTTTT
CARNAGRTNEKLFF
>TRBJ2-1|TRBV13|-|-
TGTGCCAGCAGCTTTACCAGGGATGTTGGCAATGAGCAGTTCTTC
CASSFTRDVGNEQFF
>TRBJ2-1|TRBV7-8|-|TRBD2
TGTGCCAGCAGCTTAGAGGGGACTAGCGGGACCAATGAGCAGTTCTTC
CASSLEGTSGTNEQFF
>TRBJ2-1|TRBV6-5|-|TRBD2
TGTGCCAGCGGCTTGGGGCCAACCGGGGGGGCTGAGCAGTTCTTC
CASGLGPTGGAEQFF
>TRBJ2-3|TRBV7-9|-|-
TGTGCCAGCAGCTCCCCCACAGGGTCTTCTGGGACAGATACGCAGTATTTT
CASSSPTGSSGTDTQYF
>TRBJ2-1|TRBV7-3|-|-
TGTGCCAGCAGCCAATCCACGGGGGAATACAATGAGCAGTTCTTC
CASSQSTGEYNEQFF
>TRBJ2-7|TRBV7-9|-|-
TGTGCCAGCACTAGGACGGCGACCTACGAGCAGTACTTC
CASTRTATYEQYF
>TRBJ1-3|TRBV10-2|-|-
TGCGCCAGCAGTGATGTCGACGTATCCTCTGGAAACACCATATATTTT
CASSDVDVSSGNTIYF
>TRBJ2-3|TRBV7-6|-|TRBD2
TGTGCCAGCAGCCTACTAGCGAGCAACACAGATACGCAGTATTTT
CASSLLASNTDTQYF
>TRBJ1-1|TRBV29-1|-|TRBD1
TGCAGCGCCACAGGGGATTCAACTGAAGCTTTCTTT
CSATGDSTEAFF
>TRBJ2-4|TRBV19|-|-
TGTGCCAGTATGAGCCCTGAGGACATTCAGTACTTC
CASMSPEDIQYF
>TRBJ2-7|TRBV7-9|-|TRBD1
TGTGCCAGCAGCTTAGCCGGGACAGGTACACCCTACGAGCAGTACTTC
CASSLAGTGTPYEQYF
>TRBJ2-1|TRBV25-1|-|TRBD1
TGTGCCAGCAGTGAACCCGAAGACAGGGAATACTACAATGAGCAGTTCTTC
CASSEPEDREYYNEQFF
>TRBJ1-1|TRBV7-9|once|-
TGTGCCAGCAGCTTAGTTGGTTCAGGGAACACTGAAGCTTTCTTT
CASSLVGSGNTEAFF
>TRBJ1-1|TRBV28|-|TRBD1
TGTGCCAGCACCGTGACAGGGTGGGATTTTGAAGCTTTCTTT
CASTVTGWDFEAFF
>TRBJ1-2|TRBV13|-|TRBD1
TGTGCCAGCAGCCAACAGGGGACGGCGAACTATGGCTACACCTTC
CASSQQGTANYGYTF
>TRBJ2-7|TRBV29-1|-|TRBD2
TGCAGCGTTGAAACTAGCGGGACCTACGAGCAGTACTTC
CSVETSGTYEQYF
>TRBJ2-2|TRBV11-2|-|-
TGTGCCAGCAGCTTAGATCGTGGGAGACACACCGGGGAGCTGTTTTTT
CASSLDRGRHTGELFF
>TRBJ2-5|TRBV11-2|-|TRBD2
TGTGCCAGCAGCTGGGCGGCGGGAGATCAAGAGACCCAGTACTTC
CASSWAAGDQETQYF
>TRBJ2-7|TRBV4-1|-|-
TGCGCCAGCAGCCACTCTGACCAGGACTACGAGCAGTACTTC
CASSHSDQDYEQYF
>TRBJ1-1|TRBV10-3|-|-
TGTGCCATCAGTGAGTCCCCAAGTGGGGCTTTCTTT
CAISESPSGAFF
>TRBJ1-2|TRBV2|-|-
TGTGCCACCTGGGCTTCGGCGGGGAATAACTATGGCTACACCTTC
CATWASAGNNYGYTF
>TRBJ2-7|TRBV10-3|-|TRBD2
TGTGCCATCAGTACTAGCGGGGCAACCTACGAGCAGTACTTC
CAISTSGATYEQYF
>TRBJ1-5|TRBV19|-|-
TGTGCCAGTAGTATTTGGAGGGATAGCAATCAGCCCCAGCATTTT
CASSIWRDSNQPQHF
>TRBJ1-1|TRBV9|-|-
TGTGCCAGCAGCGGGACAGCACGTGGGAACACTGAAGCTTTCTTT
CASSGTARGNTEAFF
>TRBJ2-1|TRBV18|-|-
TGTGCCAGCTCACCGACCCCCACCAGAGAATTGCAGTTCTTC
CASSPTPTRELQFF
>TRBJ2-7|TRBV2|-|TRBD2
TGTGCCAGCAGTGGGGACTACACCTACGAGCAGTACTTC
CASSGDYTYEQYF
>TRBJ1-1|TRBV19|-|-
TGTGCCAGTAGTATGCAGGGGAACACTGAAGCTTTCTTT
CASSMQGNTEAFF